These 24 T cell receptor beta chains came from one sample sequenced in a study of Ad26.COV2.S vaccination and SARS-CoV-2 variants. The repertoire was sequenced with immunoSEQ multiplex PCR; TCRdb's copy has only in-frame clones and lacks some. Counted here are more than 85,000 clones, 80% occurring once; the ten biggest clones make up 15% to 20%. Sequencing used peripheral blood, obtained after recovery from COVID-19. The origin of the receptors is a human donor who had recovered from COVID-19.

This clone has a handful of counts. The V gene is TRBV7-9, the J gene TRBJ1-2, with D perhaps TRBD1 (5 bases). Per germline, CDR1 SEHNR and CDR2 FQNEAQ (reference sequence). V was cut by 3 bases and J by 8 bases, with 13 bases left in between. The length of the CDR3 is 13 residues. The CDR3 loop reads CASSFGGTGGYTF. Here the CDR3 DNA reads TGTGCCAGCAGCTTTGGAGGGACGGGAGGCTACACCTTC.

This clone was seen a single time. The DNA of the CDR3 is TGTGCCAGTAGCCTGTGGCAGCTCAATCAGCCCCAGCATTTT. Translation: CASSLWQLNQPQHF. V is TRBV19 and J is TRBJ1-5, with D unclear. Germline assignment: CDR1 LNHDA and CDR2 SQIVND (reference sequence). The length of the CDR3 is 14 residues. Trimming removed 6 bases at V and 3 bases at J, with 12 bases between.

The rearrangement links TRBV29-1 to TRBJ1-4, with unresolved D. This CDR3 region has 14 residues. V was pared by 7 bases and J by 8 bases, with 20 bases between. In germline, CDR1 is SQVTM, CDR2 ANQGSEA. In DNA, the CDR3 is TGCAGCGCCATACCGGCCCCTGGCCGGGAAAAACTGTTTTTT. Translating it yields CSAIPAPGREKLFF.

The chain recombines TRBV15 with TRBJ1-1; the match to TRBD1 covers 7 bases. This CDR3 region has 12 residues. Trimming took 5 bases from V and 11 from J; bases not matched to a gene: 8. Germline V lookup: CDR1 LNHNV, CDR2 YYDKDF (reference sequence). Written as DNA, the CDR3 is TGTGCCACCAGCGTAAGGACAGGAAAGGCTTTCTTT. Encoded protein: CATSVRTGKAFF.

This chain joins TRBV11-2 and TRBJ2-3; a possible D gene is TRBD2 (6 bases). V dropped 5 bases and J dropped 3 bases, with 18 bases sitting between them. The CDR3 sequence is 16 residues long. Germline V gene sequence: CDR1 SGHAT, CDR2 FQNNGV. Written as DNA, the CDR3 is TGTGCCAGCAGCCCCCCGAGTAGCGGTGGAACAGATACGCAGTATTTT. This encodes CASSPPSSGGTDTQYF. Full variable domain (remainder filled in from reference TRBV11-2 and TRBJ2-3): EAGVAQSPRYKIIEKRQSVAFWCNPISGHATLYWYQQILGQGPKLLIQFQNNGVVDDSQLPKDRFSAERLKGVDSTLKIQPAKLEDSAVYLCASSPPSSGGTDTQYFGPGTRLTVL.

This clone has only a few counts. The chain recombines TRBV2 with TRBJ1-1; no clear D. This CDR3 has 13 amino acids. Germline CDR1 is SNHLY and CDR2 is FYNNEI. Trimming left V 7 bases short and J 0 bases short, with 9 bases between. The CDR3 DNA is TGTGCCAGCAATGCGCTAATGAACACTGAAGCTTTCTTT. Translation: CASNALMNTEAFF.

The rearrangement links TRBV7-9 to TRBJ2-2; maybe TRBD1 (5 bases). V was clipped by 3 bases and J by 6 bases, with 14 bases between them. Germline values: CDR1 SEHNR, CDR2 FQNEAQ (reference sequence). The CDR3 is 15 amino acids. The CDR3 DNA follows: TGTGCCAGCAGCTTTCAGGGATTAGGTTCCGGGGAGCTGTTTTTT. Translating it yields CASSFQGLGSGELFF.

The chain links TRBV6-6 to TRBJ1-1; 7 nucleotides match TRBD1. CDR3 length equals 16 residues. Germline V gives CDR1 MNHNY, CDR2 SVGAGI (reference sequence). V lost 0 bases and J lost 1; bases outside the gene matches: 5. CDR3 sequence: CASSYSRDSSNTEAFF. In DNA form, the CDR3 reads TGTGCCAGCAGTTACTCTAGGGACAGTTCGAACACTGAAGCTTTCTTT.

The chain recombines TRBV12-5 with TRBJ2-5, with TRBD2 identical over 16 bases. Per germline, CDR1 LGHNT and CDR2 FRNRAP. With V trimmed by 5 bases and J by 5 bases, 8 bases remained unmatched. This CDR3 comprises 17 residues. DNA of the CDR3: TGTGCTAGTGGTCCGGGGACTAGCGGGGGGGCCCTGGAGACCCAGTACTTC. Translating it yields CASGPGTSGGALETQYF.

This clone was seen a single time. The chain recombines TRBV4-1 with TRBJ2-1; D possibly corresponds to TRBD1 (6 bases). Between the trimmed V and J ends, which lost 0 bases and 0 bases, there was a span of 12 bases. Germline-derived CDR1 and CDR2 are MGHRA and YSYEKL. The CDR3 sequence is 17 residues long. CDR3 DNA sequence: TGCGCCAGCAGCCAAGATCCTGGACAGAGCTCCTACAATGAGCAGTTCTTC. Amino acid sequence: CASSQDPGQSSYNEQFF.

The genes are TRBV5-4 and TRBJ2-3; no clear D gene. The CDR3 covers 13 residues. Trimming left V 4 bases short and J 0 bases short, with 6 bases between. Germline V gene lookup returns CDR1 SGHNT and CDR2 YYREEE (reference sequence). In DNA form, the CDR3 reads TGTGCCAGCAGCCTGACAAGCACAGATACGCAGTATTTT. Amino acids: CASSLTSTDTQYF.

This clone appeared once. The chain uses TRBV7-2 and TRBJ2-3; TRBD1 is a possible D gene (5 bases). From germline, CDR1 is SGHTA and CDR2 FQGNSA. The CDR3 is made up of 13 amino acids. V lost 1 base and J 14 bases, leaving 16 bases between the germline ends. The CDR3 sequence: CASSLDHDSPRYF. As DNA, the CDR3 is TGTGCCAGCAGCTTAGATCACGACAGTCCGCGGTATTTT.

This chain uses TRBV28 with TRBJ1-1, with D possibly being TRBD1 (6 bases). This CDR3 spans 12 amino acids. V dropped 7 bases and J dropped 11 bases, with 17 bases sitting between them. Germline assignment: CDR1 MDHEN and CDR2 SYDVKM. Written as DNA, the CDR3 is TGTGCCAGCACCGAAAGGGAGGGGGTCGCTTTCTTT. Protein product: CASTEREGVAFF.

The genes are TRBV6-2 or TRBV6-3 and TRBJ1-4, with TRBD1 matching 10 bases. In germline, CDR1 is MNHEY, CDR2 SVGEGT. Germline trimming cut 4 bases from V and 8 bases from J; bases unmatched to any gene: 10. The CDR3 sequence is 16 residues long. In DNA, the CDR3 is TGTGCCAGCAGTTTCGATGGGACAGGGGAAAGAGAAAAACTGTTTTTT. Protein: CASSFDGTGEREKLFF.

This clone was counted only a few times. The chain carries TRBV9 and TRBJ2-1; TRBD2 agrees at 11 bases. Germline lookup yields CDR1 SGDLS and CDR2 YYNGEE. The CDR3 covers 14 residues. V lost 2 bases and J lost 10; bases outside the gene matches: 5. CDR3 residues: CASSVSGGASEQFF. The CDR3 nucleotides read TGTGCCAGCAGCGTTAGCGGGGGGGCAAGCGAGCAGTTCTTC.

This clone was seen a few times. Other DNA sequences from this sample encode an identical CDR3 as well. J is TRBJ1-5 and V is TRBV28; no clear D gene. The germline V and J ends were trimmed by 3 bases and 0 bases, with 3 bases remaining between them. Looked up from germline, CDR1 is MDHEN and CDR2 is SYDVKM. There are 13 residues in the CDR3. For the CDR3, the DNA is TGTGCCAGCAGTTTGGATAGCAATCAGCCCCAGCATTTT. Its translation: CASSLDSNQPQHF.

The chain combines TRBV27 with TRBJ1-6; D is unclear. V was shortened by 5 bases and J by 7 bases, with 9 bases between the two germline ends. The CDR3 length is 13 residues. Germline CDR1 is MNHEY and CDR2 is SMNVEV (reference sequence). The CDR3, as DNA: TGTGCCAGCAGTGCCACCAGCAATTCACCCCTCCACTTT. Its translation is CASSATSNSPLHF.

Here the CDR3 DNA reads TGTGCCAGCAGCCCCAGAACCACAGGGGGCTCTGGAAACACCATATATTTT. It encodes CASSPRTTGGSGNTIYF. The V gene is TRBV9, the J gene TRBJ1-3, with TRBD1 matching over 8 bases. Unmatched junction bases numbered 9, after V lost 4 bases and J lost 0 bases. This CDR3 contains 17 residues. Germline V lookup: CDR1 SGDLS, CDR2 YYNGEE.

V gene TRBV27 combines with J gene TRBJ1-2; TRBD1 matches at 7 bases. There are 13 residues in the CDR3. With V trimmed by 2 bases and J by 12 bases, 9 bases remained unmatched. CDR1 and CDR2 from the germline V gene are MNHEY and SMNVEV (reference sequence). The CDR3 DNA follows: TGTGCCAGCAGTTTAAGTGGGACAGCCGGGCACACCTTC. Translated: CASSLSGTAGHTF.

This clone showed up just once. The CDR3 loop is CASTTAQGPYSYEQYF. The CDR3 coding sequence is TGTGCCAGCACCACCGCTCAGGGGCCCTACTCCTACGAGCAGTACTTC. The rearrangement uses TRBV7-6 and TRBJ2-7; D perhaps matches TRBD1 (6 bases). Trimming removed 7 bases from V and 0 bases from J, with 19 bases in between. The CDR3 is 16 residues long. Germline V lookup: CDR1 SGHVS, CDR2 FNYEAQ.

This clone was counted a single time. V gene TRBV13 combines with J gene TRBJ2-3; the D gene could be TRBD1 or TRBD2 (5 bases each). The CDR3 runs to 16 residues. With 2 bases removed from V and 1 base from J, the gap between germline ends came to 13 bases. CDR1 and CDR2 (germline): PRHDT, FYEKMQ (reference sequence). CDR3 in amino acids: CASSLLAGGRTDTQYF. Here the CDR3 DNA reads TGTGCCAGCAGCTTATTGGCTGGGGGACGCACAGATACGCAGTATTTT.

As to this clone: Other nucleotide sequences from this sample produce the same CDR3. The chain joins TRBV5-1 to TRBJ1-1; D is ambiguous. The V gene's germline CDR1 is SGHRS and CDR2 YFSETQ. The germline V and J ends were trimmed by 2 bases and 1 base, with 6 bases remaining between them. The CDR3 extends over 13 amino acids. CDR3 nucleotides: TGCGCCAGCAGCTTAGCGGCGAACACTGAAGCTTTCTTT. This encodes CASSLAANTEAFF.

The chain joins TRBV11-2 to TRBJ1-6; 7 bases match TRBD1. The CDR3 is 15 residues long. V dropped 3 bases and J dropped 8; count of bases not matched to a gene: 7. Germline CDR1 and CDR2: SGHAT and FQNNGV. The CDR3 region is CASSFIYGTDSPLHF. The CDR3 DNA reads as TGTGCCAGCAGCTTTATTTACGGGACAGATTCACCCCTCCACTTT.

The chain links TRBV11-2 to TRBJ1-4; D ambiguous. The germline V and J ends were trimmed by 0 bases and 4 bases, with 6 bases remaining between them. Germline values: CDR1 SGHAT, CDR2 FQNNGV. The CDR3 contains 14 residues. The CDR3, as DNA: TGTGCCAGCAGCTTAGACAGGTTTAATGAAAAACTGTTTTTT. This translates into CASSLDRFNEKLFF.